The rows below give T cell receptor beta chains drawn from one sample of a study of T cells in Graves' hyperthyroidism and ophthalmopathy. Via MiXCR, TCRdb re-called the multiplex PCR reads, giving one row per CDR3 protein. The table has 640,000 or so distinct CDR3 sequences, 12% to 15% seen once; the top ten hold 7% to 9%. The sequenced sample consisted of blood. The receptor set was obtained from a woman between 18 and 29 years old with Graves' ophthalmopathy. Each CDR3 is given with its conserved first and last residue. A D gene is named only where the DNA matches it firmly. The listing skips clone size in some rows; elsewhere it reads once, few, many or a size class.

D | J | V | size | CDR3 | DNA
TRBD1 | TRBJ1-1 | TRBV28 | many | CASSLPRQGDYTEAFF | TGTGCCAGCAGTTTACCCCGACAGGGGGACTACACTGAAGCTTTCTTT
- | TRBJ1-5 | TRBV7-8 | many | CASSLRTSDLGQPQHF | TGTGCCAGCAGCTTACGGACGTCCGATTTGGGTCAGCCCCAGCATTTT
- | TRBJ2-4 | TRBV20-1 | - | CSARIAGRGDKNIQYF | TGCAGTGCTAGAATTGCCGGGAGAGGTGACAAAAACATTCAGTACTTC
- | TRBJ1-6 | TRBV12-3/TRBV12-4 | few | CASSLGQQKASYNSPLHF | TGTGCCAGCAGTTTAGGACAGCAAAAGGCCTCCTATAATTCACCCCTCCACTTT
TRBD2 | TRBJ2-1 | TRBV10-3 | many | CAISEELAGYNEQFF | TGTGCCATCAGTGAGGAACTAGCGGGGTACAATGAGCAGTTCTTC
- | TRBJ1-4 | TRBV27 | - | CASSLFQGTGEKLFF | TGTGCCAGCAGTTTATTCCAGGGGACGGGTGAAAAACTGTTTTTT
TRBD1 | TRBJ2-5 | TRBV30 | few | CAWSVQGIGGETQYF | TGTGCCTGGAGTGTACAGGGGATAGGGGGAGAGACCCAGTACTTC
- | TRBJ2-7 | TRBV28 | many | CASGQDSYEQYF | TGTGCCAGCGGGCAAGACTCCTACGAGCAGTACTTC
- | TRBJ2-5 | TRBV12-3/TRBV12-4 | many | CASSLLGWETQYF | TGTGCCAGCAGTTTGTTGGGGTGGGAGACCCAGTACTTC
- | TRBJ2-1 | TRBV9 | many | CASSPFGSPSLNNEQFF | TGTGCCAGCAGCCCATTTGGTAGCCCTTCCCTTAACAATGAGCAGTTCTTC
TRBD2 | TRBJ2-3 | TRBV6-1 | - | CASSDTSARTTDTQYF | TGTGCCAGCAGTGATACTAGCGCGAGGACCACAGATACGCAGTATTTT
- | TRBJ2-5 | TRBV11-1 | many | CASSLGHRAEETQYF | TGTGCCAGCAGCTTAGGTCACAGGGCGGAGGAGACCCAGTACTTC
TRBD2 | TRBJ2-3 | TRBV5-6 | many | CASSFATSGRRTDTQYF | TGTGCCAGCAGCTTCGCAACTAGCGGGAGGCGCACAGATACGCAGTATTTT
TRBD2 | TRBJ2-1 | TRBV20-1 | many | CSAKVLAGGPSEQFF | TGCAGTGCTAAAGTCTTAGCGGGAGGGCCGAGTGAGCAGTTCTTC
TRBD1 | TRBJ1-5 | TRBV28 | many | CASSPGGVGQPQHF | TGTGCCAGCAGCCCAGGGGGCGTGGGTCAGCCCCAGCATTTT
TRBD1 | TRBJ2-3 | TRBV28 | many | CASSYRGSTDTQYF | TGTGCCAGCAGCTACAGGGGGAGCACAGATACGCAGTATTTT
- | TRBJ2-6 | TRBV15 | many | CATSESGVGANVLTF | TGTGCCACCTCCGAATCGGGGGTCGGGGCCAACGTCCTGACTTTC
- | TRBJ2-2 | TRBV27 | - | CASSTYSNTGELFF | TGTGCCAGCAGCACATATTCGAACACCGGGGAGCTGTTTTTT
TRBD1 | TRBJ2-1 | TRBV7-3 | few | CASSFNFRQGKDEQFF | TGTGCCAGCAGCTTTAACTTTCGACAGGGAAAGGATGAGCAGTTCTTC
- | TRBJ2-7 | TRBV11-1 | many | CASSLGRGRNEQYF | TGTGCCAGCAGCTTAGGGAGGGGGCGTAACGAGCAGTACTTC
- | TRBJ1-1 | TRBV6-5 | few | CASSYSRAGWTEAFF | TGTGCCAGCAGTTACTCGAGGGCGGGGTGGACTGAAGCTTTCTTT
TRBD1 | TRBJ1-1 | TRBV7-9 | many | CASSRWDRDTEAFF | TGTGCCAGCAGCCGTTGGGACAGGGACACTGAAGCTTTCTTT
- | TRBJ2-1 | TRBV18 | many | CASSLRRRPTYNEQFF | TGTGCCAGCTCACTACGTCGGAGGCCGACCTACAATGAGCAGTTCTTC
- | TRBJ1-1 | TRBV5-6 | many | CASSFRALGGTEAFF | TGTGCCAGCAGCTTTCGGGCTCTTGGGGGAACTGAAGCTTTCTTT
- | TRBJ2-2 | TRBV4-3 | - | CASSERPPIINTGELFF | TGCGCCAGCAGCGAACGCCCCCCTATAATCAACACCGGGGAGCTGTTTTTT
- | TRBJ2-5 | TRBV7-2 | many | CASSLRGPRGSQYF | TGTGCCAGCAGCTTAAGGGGACCGAGGGGGTCCCAGTACTTC
TRBD1 | TRBJ1-6 | TRBV19 | few | CASSDRGYSPLHF | TGTGCCAGTAGTGACAGGGGATACTCACCCCTCCACTTT
- | TRBJ2-6 | TRBV29-1 | few | CSVRWVSRTGANVLTF | TGCAGCGTTCGTTGGGTCTCTCGGACTGGGGCCAACGTCCTGACTTTC
TRBD2 | TRBJ2-5 | TRBV5-4 | - | CASSLARASGGQETQYF | TGTGCCAGCAGCTTGGCCCGGGCTAGCGGGGGCCAAGAGACCCAGTACTTC
- | TRBJ1-2 | TRBV11-2 | many | CASSSLQGGNYGYTF | TGTGCCAGCAGCTCCTTACAGGGCGGGAACTATGGCTACACCTTC
TRBD1 | TRBJ2-3 | TRBV4-2 | few | CASTRTGASTDTQYF | TGTGCCAGCACTCGGACAGGGGCTAGCACAGATACGCAGTATTTT
- | TRBJ2-1 | TRBV30 | many | CAWSGPRILYNEQFF | TGTGCCTGGAGCGGACCGAGAATTCTTTACAATGAGCAGTTCTTC
- | TRBJ1-2 | TRBV6-5 | many | CASSYSQGDYGYTF | TGTGCCAGCAGTTACTCACAGGGCGACTATGGCTACACCTTC
- | TRBJ2-1 | TRBV11-3 | few | CASSLDMAGPYNEQFF | TGTGCCAGCAGCTTAGATATGGCGGGGCCGTACAATGAGCAGTTCTTC
- | TRBJ1-1 | TRBV6-2/TRBV6-3 | many | CASSYSMGALPNTEAFF | TGTGCCAGCAGTTACTCGATGGGGGCACTCCCAAACACTGAAGCTTTCTTT
- | TRBJ1-2 | TRBV28 | many | CASSYLRPTNYGYTF | TGTGCCAGCAGTTACCTCCGGCCCACTAACTATGGCTACACCTTC
TRBD1 | TRBJ1-2 | TRBV7-8 | many | CASTEGAFPLGYTF | TGTGCCAGCACCGAGGGGGCTTTCCCCCTTGGCTACACCTTC
- | TRBJ1-2 | TRBV5-1 | few | CASSLAGPGPPYGYTF | TGCGCCAGCAGCTTGGCCGGGCCAGGTCCGCCTTATGGCTACACCTTC
- | TRBJ1-2 | TRBV7-9 | few | CASSLEQLNYGYTF | TGTGCCAGCAGCTTAGAGCAACTTAACTATGGCTACACCTTC
TRBD2 | TRBJ2-1 | TRBV10-3 | many | CAIKGGRGYEQFF | TGTGCCATCAAGGGCGGGAGAGGCTATGAGCAGTTCTTC